Below, 8 T cell receptor beta chains from the same sample are listed, as sequenced in a study of T-cell memory formation after mild COVID-19. Using its own MiXCR run on the 5' RACE reads, TCRdb lists one record per CDR3 protein. The table has just over 150,000 distinct CDR3 sequences, 30% to 35% seen once. Sequenced: PBMCs or a T cell subset sorted from them (not recorded which). The receptor set was obtained from an adult woman who had mild COVID-19 (a few samples of this study predate the infection). Cell type and time point are not known.

Regarding this clonotype: An end of the junction does not agree with germline; a read error may underlie this. The chain joins TRBV12-3 or TRBV12-4 to TRBJ2-7, with a tentative D call TRBD1 (5 bases). The CDR3 spans 14 residues. Here the CDR3 reads CASSLRQGPAEEYF. The CDR3 coding sequence is TGTGCCAGCAGTTTACGGCAGGGCCCCGCCGAGGAGTACTTC.

The rearrangement links TRBV4-2 to TRBJ2-1; possibly TRBD2 for D (6 bases). The CDR3 length is 17 residues. V lost 5 bases to trimming and J lost 0 bases, with 17 bases between them. Per germline, CDR1 LGHNA and CDR2 YNFKEQ. The CDR3 loop reads CASSAPRGKSSYNEQFF. For the CDR3, the DNA is TGTGCCAGCAGCGCCCCCCGCGGGAAAAGCTCCTACAATGAGCAGTTCTTC.

The CDR3 nucleotides are TGTGCCAGCAGCGTTACAGGGAACACCGGGGAGCTGTTTTTT. The encoded protein is CASSVTGNTGELFF. The chain has TRBV11-2 and TRBJ2-2; possibly TRBD1 for D (5 bases). The V end lost 5 bases, the J end lost 1 base, and 8 bases lay between the germline ends. Germline lookup yields CDR1 SGHAT and CDR2 FQNNGV. CDR3 length: 14 residues.

This clonotype has a handful of counts. This chain connects TRBV20-1 to TRBJ2-3, with TRBD2 identical over 14 bases. CDR1 and CDR2 (germline): DFQATT, SNEGSKA (reference sequence). The trim removed 5 bases at V and 4 bases at J, leaving 14 bases unmatched. The CDR3 is 18 amino acids. The CDR3 coding sequence is TGCAGTGCTGGCGAGGGACTAGCGGGAGAAAATCTCGCAGATACGCAGTATTTT. Amino acid sequence: CSAGEGLAGENLADTQYF.

The gene calls are TRBV2 and TRBJ2-3; D remains unclear. This CDR3 comprises 15 residues. Per germline, CDR1 SNHLY and CDR2 FYNNEI. The ends were cut back, 6 bases at V and 0 bases at J, with 13 bases in the middle. Here the CDR3 reads CASRQDGPSTDTQYF. DNA of the CDR3: TGTGCCAGCAGGCAAGACGGGCCTAGCACAGATACGCAGTATTTT.

The V and J genes are TRBV24-1 and TRBJ1-2, with a weak D call TRBD1 (5 bases). Trimming took 4 bases from V and 6 from J, leaving 14 bases between them. Per the germline V gene, CDR1 is KGHDR and CDR2 is SFDVKD. The CDR3 extends over 14 amino acids. CDR3 loop: CATSDPGRPDGYTF. The DNA for the CDR3 is TGTGCCACCAGTGACCCGGGACGGCCCGATGGCTACACCTTC.

This clonotype was detected only a few times. The chain carries TRBV7-9 and TRBJ1-1; 8 bases match TRBD1. J gave up 5 bases and V 5 bases, and 4 bases lay outside the gene matches. CDR1 SEHNR and CDR2 FQNEAQ come from the germline V gene (reference sequence). The CDR3 extends over 13 amino acids. CDR3 residues: CASSRQGLTEAFF. In DNA form, the CDR3 reads TGTGCCAGCAGCCGACAGGGGTTGACTGAAGCTTTCTTT.

This chain links TRBV4-3 with TRBJ1-1, with 7 bases that match TRBD1. Trimming took 4 bases from V and 1 from J; bases not matched to a gene: 6. This CDR3 is built from 15 residues. Per germline, CDR1 LGHNA and CDR2 YSLEER. The CDR3 sequence: CASSRAGQANTEAFF. CDR3 DNA: TGCGCCAGCAGCCGAGCCGGACAGGCGAACACTGAAGCTTTCTTT.